The entry below describes one T cell receptor (beta chain). Its target is unknown. This entry comes from a study of cytomegalovirus exposure and HLA in healthy donors. Study conclusions and caveats: Confirmation in vitro established that a few CMV-associated chains were specific for CMV antigens. Most TCR sequences showed up rarely, but some public TCRs showed up in many donors. According to a later analysis, TCR clusters from the first cohort tended to co-occur in the 90 to 150 validation repertoires.

Measured with immunoSEQ multiplex PCR; TCRdb has only the in-frame clones, and not every one. Counted here are approximately 280,000 clones, 85% to 90% occurring once; the ten biggest clones make up about 0.86%. The CDR3 contains 13 residues. Between the trimmed V and J ends, which lost 5 bases and 8 bases, there was a span of 15 bases. Per the germline V gene, CDR1 is MNHEY and CDR2 is SVGAGI. This receptor was obtained from a woman aged 18-29 years in good health and CMV-seronegative. What was sequenced was PBMCs. The V call is TRBV6-5, the J call TRBJ1-2, with D perhaps matching TRBD1 (5 bases). The CDR3: CASSPGVGRGYTF. The CDR3 DNA reads TGTGCCAGCAGTCCGGGGGTAGGTCGCGGCTACACCTTC.